The 30 T cell receptor beta chains below come from one sample, sequenced in a study of regulatory T cells in long-lasting Graves disease. Construction of the TCR beta libraries employed iRepertoire HTBI primers in conjunction with Arm-PCR of CDR3 regions. TCRdb fed the multiplex PCR reads into MiXCR, producing one record per CDR3 protein. Of 420,000 or so distinct CDR3 sequences listed, around 20% are singletons. Time point here: persistent/refractory GD, antithyroid drugs over 5 years with positive TRAb. Extracted RNA from PBMCs served as the source of the TCR library. The sequencing here drew on peripheral blood mononuclear cells (PBMCs), taken when the disease was refractory, from a patient treated with antithyroid drugs. The source is a female donor with Graves disease.

The chain is built from TRBV7-2 and TRBJ1-4; no clear D gene. V gave up 6 bases and J gave up 5 bases, with 7 bases separating them. The germline V gene has CDR1 SGHTA and CDR2 FQGNSA. The CDR3 has 12 amino acids. CDR3 sequence: CASRSDNEKLFF. The CDR3, as DNA: TGTGCCAGCAGGTCTGACAATGAAAAACTGTTTTTT.

This rearrangement joins TRBV30 to TRBJ2-3; 8 bases are a match to TRBD1. The V gene end was trimmed by 8 bases and the J gene end by 4 bases; junction bases not matched to a gene: 14. Germline lookup yields CDR1 GTSNPN and CDR2 SVGIG (reference sequence). The CDR3 runs to 15 residues. CDR3 coding DNA: TGTGCCGGTGGGTCCAGGGGGCGAGTCTCAGATACGCAGTATTTT. Translated: CAGGSRGRVSDTQYF.

The chain has TRBV29-1 and TRBJ2-5; 7 bases are a match to TRBD1. V was pared by 7 bases and J by 2 bases, with 4 bases of the junction left unmatched. Germline V lookup: CDR1 SQVTM, CDR2 ANQGSEA. The CDR3 sequence is 12 residues long. The CDR3 loop reads CSARDRQETQYF. The CDR3 DNA reads as TGCAGCGCCCGGGACAGACAAGAGACCCAGTACTTC. Full variable domain (outside the CDR3, taken from reference TRBV29-1 and TRBJ2-5): SAVISQKPSRDICQRGTSLTIQCQVDSQVTMMFWYRQQPGQSLTLIATANQGSEATYESGFVIDKFPISRPNLTFSTLTVSNMSPEDSSIYLCSARDRQETQYFGPGTRLLVL.

The gene calls are TRBV24-1 and TRBJ1-2; 11 bases align to TRBD1. The germline CDR1 and CDR2 sequences are KGHDR and SFDVKD. The J segment lost 1 base and the V segment lost 3 bases, leaving 3 bases of the junction unmatched. The CDR3 extends over 16 amino acids. The CDR3 DNA reads as TGTGCCACCAGTGATAGGGGGACAGGGGGTAACTATGGCTACACCTTC. This gives the protein CATSDRGTGGNYGYTF.

CDR3 amino acids: CASSLDAGQGGELFF. In DNA, the CDR3 is TGTGCCAGCAGCTTAGATGCGGGGCAGGGCGGGGAGCTGTTTTTT. This chain uses TRBV7-3 with TRBJ2-2, with a weak D call TRBD2 (6 bases). The germline gives CDR1 SGHTA, CDR2 FQGTGA. The CDR3 loop spans 15 amino acids. The germline V and J ends were trimmed by 2 bases and 7 bases, with 14 bases remaining between them.

The table lists this clonotype with many counts. The V gene is TRBV28, the J gene TRBJ2-5; 10 nucleotides align to TRBD2. The length of the CDR3 is 15 residues. Germline V gives CDR1 MDHEN, CDR2 SYDVKM. V was clipped by 3 bases and J by 5 bases; unmatched bases: 6. CDR3 protein: CASSFSGRMGETQYF. The CDR3 DNA follows: TGTGCCAGCAGTTTTAGCGGGAGGATGGGTGAGACCCAGTACTTC. Full variable domain (outside the CDR3, taken from reference TRBV28 and TRBJ2-5): DVKVTQSSRYLVKRTGEKVFLECVQDMDHENMFWYRQDPGLGLRLIYFSYDVKMKEKGDIPEGYSVSREKKERFSLILESASTNQTSMYLCASSFSGRMGETQYFGPGTRLLVL.

The chain links TRBV7-9 to TRBJ1-5, with D unclear. Germline V gene sequence: CDR1 SEHNR, CDR2 FQNEAQ (reference sequence). Trimming stripped 1 base from V and 7 bases from J, with 11 bases between. This CDR3 is 14 amino acids long. This CDR3 reads CASSLGGKRQPQHF. The CDR3 coding sequence is TGTGCCAGCAGCTTAGGAGGGAAGCGCCAGCCCCAGCATTTT.

This clonotype has only a few counts. Written as DNA, the CDR3 is TGTGCCAGTAGTATAAGTCTAGTAGAGACCCAGTACTTC. Amino acid sequence: CASSISLVETQYF. The rearrangement joins TRBV19 to TRBJ2-5; no definite D call. CDR1 and CDR2 from the germline V gene are LNHDA and SQIVND (reference sequence). The CDR3 is 13 amino acids. The ends were cut back, 2 bases at V and 4 bases at J, with 8 bases in the middle.

Regarding this clonotype: One end of the junction varies from germline; a read error may be responsible. V is TRBV10-3 and J is TRBJ2-3; the D is unclear. The CDR3 covers 14 residues. Germline V gene sequence: CDR1 ENHRY, CDR2 SYGVKD. The CDR3 spells CAISDLIGTDTRYF. DNA for the CDR3: TGTGCCATCAGTGACTTGATCGGAACAGATACGCGGTATTTT.

This clonotype was recorded at least ten times. The gene calls are TRBV12-3 or TRBV12-4 and TRBJ1-1, with TRBD1 matching 8 bases. The CDR3 has 15 amino acids. The J segment lost 1 base and the V segment lost 6 bases, leaving 7 bases of the junction unmatched. The CDR3 loop is CASRTGGLTNTEAFF. CDR3 DNA: TGTGCCAGCAGAACAGGGGGTTTGACGAACACTGAAGCTTTCTTT.

The chain recombines TRBV11-2 with TRBJ2-7; TRBD2 matches at 13 bases. The germline V gene has CDR1 SGHAT and CDR2 FQNNGV. Trimming at V came to 6 bases and at J to 0 bases, leaving 5 bases not matched to a gene. There are 16 residues in the CDR3. CDR3 loop: CASRGLAGLTSYEQYF. The CDR3 DNA is TGTGCCAGCAGGGGACTAGCGGGACTGACCTCCTACGAGCAGTACTTC.

This clonotype was observed at least ten times. The CDR3 loop reads CASSSGTGEINYGYTF. The CDR3 region has the DNA TGTGCCAGCAGTTCCGGGACAGGGGAAATCAACTATGGCTACACCTTC. This chain uses TRBV12-3 or TRBV12-4 with TRBJ1-2, with 10 bases that match TRBD1. The CDR3 covers 16 residues. V was pared by 4 bases and J by 2 bases, with 7 bases of the junction left unmatched.

The sample holds a few counts of this clonotype. This chain connects TRBV28 to TRBJ2-7; 7 nucleotides match TRBD2. The CDR3 covers 12 residues. CDR1 MDHEN and CDR2 SYDVKM come from the germline V gene. V was pared by 3 bases and J by 7 bases, with 3 bases of the junction left unmatched. Here the CDR3 reads CASSFPAGEQYF. The CDR3, as DNA: TGTGCCAGCAGTTTCCCAGCGGGGGAGCAGTACTTC. Filled out from reference TRBV28 and TRBJ2-7, the complete variable domain reads DVKVTQSSRYLVKRTGEKVFLECVQDMDHENMFWYRQDPGLGLRLIYFSYDVKMKEKGDIPEGYSVSREKKERFSLILESASTNQTSMYLCASSFPAGEQYFGPGTRLTVT.

This clonotype showed up just a few times. The chain recombines TRBV7-8 with TRBJ1-1; 7 bases align to TRBD1. J gave up 11 bases and V 1 base, and 7 bases lay outside the gene matches. There are 13 residues in the CDR3. Looked up from germline, CDR1 is SGHVS and CDR2 is FQNEAQ. The CDR3 loop is CASSLVGRGSAFF. CDR3 in DNA: TGTGCCAGCAGCTTAGTCGGCAGGGGGTCCGCTTTCTTT.

This clonotype occurred many times. The chain employs TRBV15 and TRBJ1-6; 7 nucleotides line up with TRBD1. With 3 bases clipped from V and 7 bases from J, the junction kept 6 bases outside the gene matches. Germline-derived CDR1 and CDR2 are LNHNV and YYDKDF (reference sequence). The CDR3 is 15 residues long. CDR3 DNA sequence: TGTGCCACCAGCAGGTTTGGACAGGCGAATTCACCCCTCCACTTT. It translates to CATSRFGQANSPLHF.

The V call is TRBV19, the J call TRBJ2-7; D is uncertain. The germline gives CDR1 LNHDA, CDR2 SQIVND (reference sequence). The CDR3 runs to 14 residues. Trimming shortened V by 6 bases and J by 2 bases, and 14 bases separated the two germline ends. CDR3 sequence (DNA): TGTGCCAGTAGGGATGAAGGCCGACCCTACGAGCAGTACTTC. Residues: CASRDEGRPYEQYF.

This chain links TRBV29-1 with TRBJ2-6, with a tentative D call TRBD1 (6 bases). Trimming took 5 bases from V and 3 from J, leaving 8 bases between them. The CDR3 runs 13 residues. The germline gives CDR1 SQVTM, CDR2 ANQGSEA. The CDR3 is CSVTGSGANVLTF. DNA for the CDR3: TGCAGCGTTACAGGGAGTGGGGCCAACGTCCTGACTTTC.

This clonotype has more than one count but fewer than ten. This chain links TRBV7-2 with TRBJ2-7; 7 bases fit TRBD2. Germline V gives CDR1 SGHTA, CDR2 FQGNSA. The CDR3 is 16 residues long. V dropped 3 bases and J dropped 1; count of bases not matched to a gene: 9. The CDR3 bases are TGTGCCAGCAGCTTCGGACGGACTAGTGAATCCTACGAGCAGTACTTC. Translating it yields CASSFGRTSESYEQYF.

The V call is TRBV2, the J call TRBJ2-1; D unresolved. The CDR3 sequence is 12 residues long. The germline gives CDR1 SNHLY, CDR2 FYNNEI. Trimming cost V 4 bases and J 8 bases, with 9 bases left between them. CDR3 in DNA: TGTGCCAGCAGTGGACGGATCCATGAGCAGTTCTTC. Translating it yields CASSGRIHEQFF.

The table lists this clonotype with a few counts. The chain has TRBV3-1 and TRBJ1-6; D is perhaps TRBD1 (5 bases). The CDR3 totals 16 residues. Germline V gives CDR1 LGHDT, CDR2 YNNKEL (reference sequence). V was trimmed by 1 base and J by 10 bases, leaving 17 bases between them. The CDR3 nucleotides read TGTGCCAGCAGCCAAGGATCGGTAGGGGAAGGGTCACCCCTCCACTTT. This encodes CASSQGSVGEGSPLHF.

This clonotype was found once. A much larger clone differs by one base, so this may be a read error. This chain's CDR3 is CASSLESTYEQYF. The CDR3 DNA is TGTGCCAGCAGCTTGGAGAGTACCTACGAGCAGTACTTC. V is TRBV5-5 and J is TRBJ2-7; no reliable D call. The CDR3 runs to 13 residues. Trimming took 0 bases from V and 2 from J, leaving 6 bases between them. Germline lookup yields CDR1 SGHKS and CDR2 YYEKEE (reference sequence).

This clonotype appeared many times. This chain connects TRBV7-2 to TRBJ1-4, with D maybe TRBD1 (6 bases). Germline lookup yields CDR1 SGHTA and CDR2 FQGNSA. V was clipped by 7 bases and J by 8 bases, with 20 bases between them. The CDR3 consists of 15 residues. This chain's CDR3 is CASTMIGGVGEKLFF. DNA of the CDR3: TGTGCCAGCACCATGATCGGGGGCGTAGGGGAAAAACTGTTTTTT.

This clonotype was picked up many times. The rearrangement uses TRBV2 and TRBJ1-2; D not certain. Trimming shortened V by 10 bases and J by 3 bases, and 12 bases separated the two germline ends. CDR1 is SNHLY, CDR2 FYNNEI, per germline. The CDR3 length is 12 residues. CDR3 residues: CATLGNDYGYTF. The CDR3 region has the DNA TGTGCCACTTTGGGCAACGACTATGGCTACACCTTC.

The chain has TRBV5-1 and TRBJ2-2; no clear D gene. CDR1 and CDR2 from the germline V gene are SGHRS and YFSETQ. V was pared by 5 bases and J by 1 base, with 12 bases between. The CDR3 is made up of 15 amino acids. CDR3 nucleotides: TGCGCCAGCAGTCTTACGTTGGGGAACACCGGGGAGCTGTTTTTT. Its protein product is CASSLTLGNTGELFF. Full variable domain (outside the CDR3, taken from reference TRBV5-1 and TRBJ2-2): KAGVTQTPRYLIKTRGQQVTLSCSPISGHRSVSWYQQTPGQGLQFLFEYFSETQRNKGNFPGRFSGRQFSNSRSEMNVSTLELGDSALYLCASSLTLGNTGELFFGEGSRLTVL.

The chain recombines TRBV2 with TRBJ2-7; a weak D match, TRBD2 (5 bases). The CDR3 has 18 amino acids. Trimming removed 4 bases from V and 2 bases from J, with 24 bases in between. Per germline, CDR1 SNHLY and CDR2 FYNNEI. CDR3 amino acids: CASSGGAGGNGGAYEQYF. CDR3 sequence (DNA): TGTGCCAGCAGTGGGGGTGCGGGCGGAAATGGTGGTGCCTACGAGCAGTACTTC.

V is TRBV29-1 and J is TRBJ2-2; no clear D. Germline CDR1 and CDR2: SQVTM and ANQGSEA. The length of the CDR3 is 12 residues. V lost 1 base and J lost 6, with 6 bases in between. The CDR3 DNA is TGCAGCGTTGAAGCAGGTCCCGGGGAGCTGTTTTTT. As protein: CSVEAGPGELFF.

This clonotype was seen more than once but under ten times. The J gene is TRBJ1-3, the V gene TRBV19; D might be TRBD1 (6 bases). The length of the CDR3 is 15 residues. Trimming pared 7 bases from V and 0 bases from J, leaving 13 bases between. The germline gives CDR1 LNHDA, CDR2 SQIVND (reference sequence). The CDR3 region has the DNA TGTGCCAGTATTCAAACAGGGTACTCTGGAAACACCATATATTTT. The encoded protein is CASIQTGYSGNTIYF.

The chain employs TRBV25-1 and TRBJ1-3; 9 bases are a match to TRBD1. V was pared by 0 bases and J by 7 bases, with 13 bases of the junction left unmatched. Germline values: CDR1 MGHDK, CDR2 SYGVNS. The CDR3 runs 18 residues. The CDR3 reads CASSEYRAGQGLRNTIYF. CDR3 nucleotides: TGTGCCAGCAGTGAATATCGTGCCGGACAGGGGCTAAGGAACACCATATATTTT.

J is TRBJ1-1 and V is TRBV12-3 or TRBV12-4; D not resolved. V lost 2 bases, J lost 2 bases, and 12 bases lay in between. This CDR3 has 15 residues. The CDR3: CASSLYGGKNTEAFF. CDR3 in DNA: TGTGCCAGCAGTTTATATGGAGGTAAAAACACTGAAGCTTTCTTT.

The chain recombines TRBV20-1 with TRBJ1-2; 8 nucleotides align to TRBD1. Per germline, CDR1 DFQATT and CDR2 SNEGSKA (reference sequence). This CDR3 region has 14 residues. Trimming at V came to 1 base and at J to 3 bases, leaving 4 bases not matched to a gene. Here the CDR3 DNA reads TGCAGTGCTAGAGGTCAGGGGGCTTACTATGGCTACACCTTC. It translates to CSARGQGAYYGYTF.